The 32 T cell receptor beta chains given below trace back to one sample, sequenced in a study of OX40 agonist ivuxolimab in advanced cancers. Sequencing was performed with immunoSEQ multiplex PCR; in TCRdb, only in-frame clones are kept and a portion is missing. The table lists 90,000 to 100,000 clones, approximately 86% of them singletons. Sequencing used CD4+ or CD8+ T cells sorted from blood, obtained in a trial of the OX40 agonist ivuxolimab. These receptors originate from an adult with an advanced solid tumor such as melanoma, head and neck, liver or kidney cancer.

V is TRBV5-5 and J is TRBJ2-5, with 9 bases fitting TRBD1. The V gene's germline CDR1 is SGHKS and CDR2 YYEKEE (reference sequence). This CDR3 region has 15 residues. V shed 5 bases, J shed 5 bases, and the junction held 10 bases outside the gene matches. The CDR3 DNA sequence: TGTGCCAGCAGACTCCTCACAGGGGGCTGGGAGACCCAGTACTTC. Encoded protein: CASRLLTGGWETQYF.

V usage is TRBV2 and J usage is TRBJ2-6; D may be TRBD1 (5 bases). Germline loops: CDR1 SNHLY, CDR2 FYNNEI. The germline V and J ends were trimmed by 2 bases and 3 bases, with 17 bases remaining between them. The CDR3 spans 18 residues. CDR3 in amino acids: CASSELRQTIGGANVLTF. Here the CDR3 DNA reads TGTGCCAGCAGTGAACTGAGACAGACCATAGGTGGGGCCAACGTCCTGACTTTC.

J is TRBJ1-1 and V is TRBV7-2; D is unclear. CDR1 is SGHTA, CDR2 FQGNSA, per germline. Trimming removed 5 bases at V and 6 bases at J, with 22 bases between. This CDR3 is built from 16 residues. The CDR3 sequence is CASSQKSQVRFSEAFF. In DNA form, the CDR3 reads TGTGCCAGCAGCCAGAAATCCCAGGTCAGGTTTTCTGAAGCTTTCTTT.

J is TRBJ2-5 and V is TRBV5-1, with D possibly being TRBD1 (5 bases). The assigned J gene may be wrong: the sequence end matches TRBJ2-7 better. Germline CDR1 reads SGHRS; CDR2 reads YFSETQ. This CDR3 comprises 12 residues. The CDR3, as DNA: TGCGCCAGCAGCTCCGACAGCTACGAGCAGTACTTC. Amino acid sequence: CASSSDSYEQYF.

The rearrangement joins TRBV19 to TRBJ1-1; D not certain. Trimming shortened V by 3 bases and J by 7 bases, and 9 bases separated the two germline ends. Germline V gene sequence: CDR1 LNHDA, CDR2 SQIVND (reference sequence). This CDR3 has 12 residues. The chain's CDR3 is CASSISSVEAFF. The CDR3 coding sequence is TGTGCCAGTAGTATTTCTTCAGTTGAAGCTTTCTTT. The variable domain in full, completed from reference TRBV19 and TRBJ1-1, reads DGGITQSPKYLFRKEGQNVTLSCEQNLNHDAMYWYRQDPGQGLRLIYYSQIVNDFQKGDIAEGYSVSREKKESFPLTVTSAQKNPTAFYLCASSISSVEAFFGQGTRLTVV.

The rearrangement uses TRBV6-6 and TRBJ1-5; D is uncertain. Trimming took 2 bases from V and 1 from J, leaving 6 bases between them. The length of the CDR3 is 14 residues. The V gene's germline CDR1 is MNHNY and CDR2 SVGAGI (reference sequence). The CDR3 reads CASSYDLSNQPQHF. CDR3 nucleotides: TGTGCCAGCAGTTACGATCTCAGCAATCAGCCCCAGCATTTT.

The chain recombines TRBV27 with TRBJ2-7, with 8 bases that match TRBD2. V trimming: 5 bases; J trimming: 4 bases; junction bases outside the gene matches: 4. The germline V gene has CDR1 MNHEY and CDR2 SMNVEV (reference sequence). The CDR3 is made up of 13 amino acids. The CDR3 spells CASSGPGGYEQYF. CDR3 sequence (DNA): TGTGCCAGCAGTGGGCCGGGGGGGTACGAGCAGTACTTC.

V and J are TRBV25-1 and TRBJ2-6, with 7 bases fitting TRBD2. CDR3 length: 15 amino acids. Unmatched junction bases numbered 0, after V lost 2 bases and J lost 2 bases. Germline loops: CDR1 MGHDK, CDR2 SYGVNS. CDR3 in amino acids: CASSEGGAGANVLTF. For the CDR3, the DNA is TGTGCCAGCAGTGAAGGGGGGGCTGGGGCCAACGTCCTGACTTTC. Drawing the rest from reference TRBV25-1 and TRBJ2-6, the complete variable domain is EADIYQTPRYLVIGTGKKITLECSQTMGHDKMYWYQQDPGMELHLIHYSYGVNSTEKGDLSSESTVSRIRTEHFPLTLESARPSHTSQYLCASSEGGAGANVLTFGAGSRLTVL.

This clone was seen only once. The chain uses TRBV6-5 and TRBJ1-3; D ambiguous. Germline V CDR1 and CDR2: MNHEY, SVGAGI. The CDR3 consists of 15 residues. The V end was cut by 2 bases, the J end by 4 bases, with 12 bases between. This CDR3 reads CASSYGPDGGNTIYF. CDR3 coding DNA: TGTGCCAGCAGTTACGGCCCAGACGGCGGAAACACCATATATTTT.

V gene TRBV11-2 combines with J gene TRBJ2-1; 12 bases match TRBD2. The CDR3 runs 15 residues. The junction had 5 bases not matched to a gene; V was cut back by 5 bases and J by 6 bases. Germline CDR1 and CDR2: SGHAT and FQNNGV. The DNA for the CDR3 is TGTGCCAGCAGCCCCTTACTAGCGGGGGGCAATGAGCAGTTCTTC. Translation: CASSPLLAGGNEQFF.

CDR3 region: CASSPRKGIADRADTQYF. CDR3 in DNA: TGCGCCAGCAGCCCAAGAAAAGGGATAGCGGACCGTGCTGATACGCAGTATTTT. The chain carries TRBV4-1 and TRBJ2-3; D perhaps matches TRBD2 (6 bases). The CDR3 is 18 amino acids. V lost 4 bases to trimming and J lost 6 bases, with 26 bases between them. The germline V gene has CDR1 MGHRA and CDR2 YSYEKL.

The chain combines TRBV30 with TRBJ1-1; D gene unclear. V lost 5 bases, J lost 0 bases, and 22 bases lay in between. This CDR3 contains 17 residues. Per germline, CDR1 GTSNPN and CDR2 SVGIG (reference sequence). The CDR3, as DNA: TGTGCCTGGCGCCGGGATCTGGCACGCCTCATGAACACTGAAGCTTTCTTT. This encodes CAWRRDLARLMNTEAFF.

The chain is built from TRBV5-6 and TRBJ2-6; D remains unclear. Germline assignment: CDR1 SGHDT and CDR2 YYEEEE. This CDR3 has 15 residues. Trimming shortened V by 3 bases and J by 4 bases, and 11 bases separated the two germline ends. DNA for the CDR3: TGTGCCAGCAGCTCCCTGAGCGAAGGGGCCAACGTCCTGACTTTC. Its protein product is CASSSLSEGANVLTF.

This CDR3 is CASSVRETSGGNEQFF. CDR3 coding DNA: TGTGCCAGCAGCGTACGGGAAACTAGCGGGGGCAATGAGCAGTTCTTC. The chain employs TRBV9 and TRBJ2-1; 11 bases agree with TRBD2. Looked up from germline, CDR1 is SGDLS and CDR2 is YYNGEE. This CDR3 spans 16 amino acids. V lost 1 base to trimming and J lost 6 bases; unmatched junction nucleotides: 6.

The gene calls are TRBV6-6 and TRBJ2-7; D perhaps matches TRBD2 (6 bases). V lost 5 bases to trimming and J lost 2 bases, with 16 bases between them. The germline CDR1 and CDR2 sequences are MNHNY and SVGAGI (reference sequence). The CDR3 contains 15 residues. The CDR3 region has the DNA TGTGCCAGCAGTGCCCTCGGGGGAGGACCCTACGAGCAGTACGTC. This codes for CASSALGGGPYEQYV.

This clone was counted once. The J gene is TRBJ2-3, the V gene TRBV4-1, with D possibly TRBD2 on 5 matching bases. The CDR3 runs to 17 residues. The germline gives CDR1 MGHRA, CDR2 YSYEKL. The V gene lost 4 bases and the J gene lost 2 bases, with 19 bases spanning the gap. CDR3 loop: CASSLLAGIQNTDTQYF. In DNA form, the CDR3 reads TGCGCCAGCAGCCTCCTAGCAGGAATACAAAACACAGATACGCAGTATTTT.

The rearrangement joins TRBV6-1 to TRBJ2-5, with TRBD1 as a possible D gene (5 bases). This CDR3 has 15 residues. The V end was cut by 3 bases, the J end by 2 bases, with 13 bases between. The germline gives CDR1 MNHNS, CDR2 SASEGT. The CDR3 loop reads CASSDSGLPQETQYF. The DNA of the CDR3 is TGTGCCAGCAGTGATTCAGGGCTTCCACAAGAGACCCAGTACTTC.

The J gene is TRBJ1-2, the V gene TRBV7-9; D gene uncertain. The CDR3 spans 13 residues. Looked up from germline, CDR1 is SEHNR and CDR2 is FQNEAQ (reference sequence). Trimming cost V 4 bases and J 0 bases, with 6 bases left between them. The CDR3 loop is CASSSSTNYGYTF. In DNA form, the CDR3 reads TGTGCCAGCAGCTCAAGTACTAACTATGGCTACACCTTC.

The chain links TRBV19 to TRBJ1-1; 7 nucleotides align to TRBD1. V trimming: 6 bases; J trimming: 1 base; junction bases outside the gene matches: 11. This CDR3 has 16 amino acids. Germline assignment: CDR1 LNHDA and CDR2 SQIVND (reference sequence). CDR3 nucleotide sequence: TGTGCCAGTAGGGAATTACAGGGGTCAGGGAACACTGAAGCTTTCTTT. Amino acids: CASRELQGSGNTEAFF.

The chain joins TRBV5-1 to TRBJ2-3; D is uncertain. Trimming pared 2 bases from V and 0 bases from J, leaving 10 bases between. The CDR3 contains 15 residues. CDR1 is SGHRS and CDR2 is YFSETQ in the germline V gene. CDR3 bases: TGCGCCAGCAGCTTAAGTTCGCCCAGCACAGATACGCAGTATTTT. Translation gives CASSLSSPSTDTQYF.

This chain joins TRBV19 and TRBJ2-4; D possibly corresponds to TRBD2 (5 bases). Germline CDR1 is LNHDA and CDR2 is SQIVND (reference sequence). The length of the CDR3 is 15 residues. V gave up 3 bases and J gave up 1 base, with 10 bases separating them. This CDR3 reads CASSMVRVAKNIQYF. The CDR3 DNA is TGTGCCAGTAGTATGGTGAGGGTGGCCAAAAACATTCAGTACTTC.

The chain combines TRBV5-1 with TRBJ2-5; possibly TRBD1 for D (5 bases). Germline assignment: CDR1 SGHRS and CDR2 YFSETQ. This CDR3 is 13 amino acids long. The V end was cut by 2 bases, the J end by 3 bases, with 8 bases between. The CDR3 is CASSLDRKETQYF. CDR3 nucleotide sequence: TGCGCCAGCAGCTTAGACAGAAAAGAGACCCAGTACTTC.

This sequence joins TRBV14 and TRBJ1-2, with D possibly TRBD1 on 6 matching bases. Deletions cut 4 bases from V and 1 base from J, with 10 bases between. There are 14 residues in the CDR3. CDR1 SGHDN and CDR2 FVKESK come from the germline V gene. CDR3 sequence: CASSPGQLNYGYTF. The CDR3 DNA follows: TGTGCCAGCAGCCCCGGACAGCTTAACTATGGCTACACCTTC.

This clone was observed once. V usage is TRBV5-1 and J usage is TRBJ2-1, with unresolved D. The germline gives CDR1 SGHRS, CDR2 YFSETQ. Trimming took off 0 bases at V and 0 bases at J, with 7 bases between the two ends. The CDR3 runs 15 residues. CDR3 DNA sequence: TGCGCCAGCAGCTTGGGTGTCTACTCCTACAATGAGCAGTTCTTC. It is translated as CASSLGVYSYNEQFF.

V and J are TRBV6-4 and TRBJ2-7, with D maybe TRBD2 (6 bases). CDR1 is MRHNA, CDR2 SNTAGT, per germline. Trimming pared 4 bases from V and 0 bases from J, leaving 10 bases between. The CDR3 is 14 residues long. The CDR3 coding sequence is TGTGCCAGCAGTGCTCGGGACTCCTCCTACGAGCAGTACTTC. This encodes CASSARDSSYEQYF.

This clone was picked up a small number of times. The chain uses TRBV14 and TRBJ1-2; D remains unclear. CDR3 size: 13 residues. V was shortened by 4 bases and J by 4 bases, with 10 bases between the two germline ends. Germline V gives CDR1 SGHDN, CDR2 FVKESK. The CDR3 spells CASSPWTFYGYTF. For the CDR3, the DNA is TGTGCCAGCAGCCCCTGGACGTTCTATGGCTACACCTTC.

CDR3: CASRTGGLYNEQFF. The DNA for the CDR3 is TGCGCCAGCAGGACCGGGGGACTCTACAATGAGCAGTTCTTC. The J gene is TRBJ2-1, the V gene TRBV5-1; D may be TRBD2 (6 bases). Germline CDR1 is SGHRS and CDR2 is YFSETQ. Between the trimmed V and J ends, which lost 5 bases and 3 bases, there was a span of 12 bases. There are 14 residues in the CDR3.

The V gene is TRBV7-2, the J gene TRBJ2-1, with 9 bases fitting TRBD2. The CDR3 consists of 16 residues. Trimming at V came to 6 bases and at J to 7 bases, leaving 13 bases not matched to a gene. Germline assignment: CDR1 SGHTA and CDR2 FQGNSA. In DNA, the CDR3 is TGTGCCAGCAGGCGACTCGGGACTAGCTTCTCAAATGAGCAGTTCTTC. This codes for CASRRLGTSFSNEQFF.

The chain combines TRBV11-3 with TRBJ2-2, with TRBD1 matching 9 bases. Trimming at V came to 4 bases and at J to 5 bases, leaving 2 bases not matched to a gene. Germline V gene data show CDR1 as SGHNT and CDR2 as YENEEA. CDR3 length: 14 amino acids. CDR3 coding DNA: TGTGCCAGCAGCTCACAGGGGGCGACCGGGGAGCTGTTTTTT. Protein: CASSSQGATGELFF.

This clone appeared a few times. V is TRBV6-5 and J is TRBJ1-5; the D gene is possibly TRBD1 (5 bases). The length of the CDR3 is 13 residues. Trimming took off 5 bases at V and 2 bases at J, with 7 bases between the two ends. The germline V gene encodes CDR1 MNHEY and CDR2 SVGAGI. CDR3 sequence: CASSTGGNQPQHF. DNA for the CDR3: TGTGCCAGCAGTACGGGGGGCAATCAGCCCCAGCATTTT.

This chain uses TRBV4-2 with TRBJ2-7; 10 positions agree with TRBD2. CDR1 and CDR2 (germline): LGHNA, YNFKEQ. CDR3 size: 15 residues. The junction had 2 bases not matched to a gene; V was cut back by 0 bases and J by 3 bases. The CDR3 region is CASSQELAGFYEQYF. The CDR3 bases are TGTGCCAGCAGCCAAGAACTAGCGGGATTCTACGAGCAGTACTTC.

This chain connects TRBV25-1 to TRBJ2-3; no firm D call. This CDR3 is 14 amino acids long. From germline, CDR1 is MGHDK and CDR2 SYGVNS. V shed 2 bases and J shed 2 bases, with 8 bases lying between them. This chain's CDR3 is CASSEGGLTDTQYF. The CDR3 nucleotides are TGTGCCAGCAGTGAAGGTGGCCTCACAGATACGCAGTATTTT.